These T cell receptor beta chains were read from a single sample in a study of T cells in Graves' hyperthyroidism and ophthalmopathy. TCRdb re-derived calls from the multiplex PCR reads in MiXCR, one entry per CDR3 protein. The sample includes roughly 200,000 distinct CDR3 sequences, 15% to 20% of them seen just once. Sequencing was performed on blood. These receptor sequences come from a man aged 40-49 years with Graves' hyperthyroidism. CDR3s include the opening cysteine and the closing phenylalanine or tryptophan. The D gene is left open where the match is weak. Clone size is given for some rows only: seen once, a few or many times, or a class if the clone is expanded.

size: many; D: TRBD2; V: TRBV7-9; J: TRBJ2-7; DNA: TGTGCCAGCAGTTCTTATAGCGGGAGGAGCTCCTACGAGCAGTACTTC; CDR3: CASSSYSGRSSYEQYF
size: many; D: -; V: TRBV10-3; J: TRBJ2-1; DNA: TGTGCCATCAGTGAGCGGGAGAGCTCCTACAATGAGCAGTTCTTC; CDR3: CAISERESSYNEQFF
size: many; D: -; V: TRBV7-9; J: TRBJ2-3; DNA: TGTGCCAGCAGCCCGGGACCCTTCGGGGATACGCAGTATTTT; CDR3: CASSPGPFGDTQYF
size: many; D: TRBD1; V: TRBV29-1; J: TRBJ2-7; DNA: TGCAGCGTTGAAGATCTTGGAGGGACAGGGGGCACCTACGAGCAGTACTTC; CDR3: CSVEDLGGTGGTYEQYF
size: -; D: -; V: TRBV12-5; J: TRBJ1-6; DNA: TGTACTAGTGGTGTTTCCCTCCACTTT; CDR3: CTSGVSLHF
size: many; D: -; V: TRBV7-2; J: TRBJ2-3; DNA: TGTGCCAGCAGCTTTCGACAGGAGGCAGATACGCAGTATTTT; CDR3: CASSFRQEADTQYF
size: many; D: TRBD1; V: TRBV24-1; J: TRBJ1-2; DNA: TGTGCCACCAGTGATCCGGGACAGGCGTCTGAAGGCTACACCTTC; CDR3: CATSDPGQASEGYTF
size: few; D: -; V: TRBV7-2; J: TRBJ1-5; DNA: TGTGCCAGCAGCTCCACATCGGGAAATCAGCCCCAGCATTTT; CDR3: CASSSTSGNQPQHF
size: -; D: -; V: TRBV3-1; J: TRBJ1-6; DNA: TGTGCCAGCAGCCCCACGCAGGGGAATAATAATTCACCCCTCCACTTT; CDR3: CASSPTQGNNNSPLHF
size: -; D: -; V: TRBV7-9; J: TRBJ2-5; DNA: TGTGCCAGCAGCTCCGGGTATAAGGGTGGGGCGGGACAGTACTTC; CDR3: CASSSGYKGGAGQYF
size: -; D: TRBD2; V: TRBV7-3; J: TRBJ2-7; DNA: TGTGCCAGCAGTCCGGGGACTAGCGGGACCTACGAGCAGTACTTC; CDR3: CASSPGTSGTYEQYF
size: few; D: -; V: TRBV19; J: TRBJ1-5; DNA: TGTGCCAGTATGGGCGTTGATAGCAATCAGCCCCAGCATTTT; CDR3: CASMGVDSNQPQHF
size: -; D: -; V: TRBV12-3/TRBV12-4; J: TRBJ1-4; DNA: TGTGCCAGCAGAAGGGAAGAAAGACTGTTTTTT; CDR3: CASRREERLFF
size: many; D: -; V: TRBV10-3; J: TRBJ2-1; DNA: TGTGCCATCAGGGAGGACGGTACCTACAATGAGCAGTTCTTC; CDR3: CAIREDGTYNEQFF
size: many; D: TRBD1; V: TRBV18; J: TRBJ1-6; DNA: TGTGCCAGCTCCGGACAGGGGGATTCACCCCTCCACTTT; CDR3: CASSGQGDSPLHF
size: many; D: -; V: TRBV5-5; J: TRBJ1-5; DNA: TGTGCCAGCAGCCTAGAAAAGGAACAGCCCCAGCATTTT; CDR3: CASSLEKEQPQHF
size: -; D: -; V: TRBV19; J: TRBJ1-5; DNA: TGTGCCAGTAGTATAGGTAGGGGCCAGCCCCAGCATTTT; CDR3: CASSIGRGQPQHF
size: many; D: -; V: TRBV7-3; J: TRBJ2-2; DNA: TGTGCCAGCAGCTTGGGGGACCGCACCGGGGAGCTGTTTTTT; CDR3: CASSLGDRTGELFF
size: -; D: -; V: TRBV5-1; J: TRBJ2-1; DNA: TGCGCCAGCAGCTTGGCCTCAGATACCAATGAGCAGTTCTTC; CDR3: CASSLASDTNEQFF
size: many; D: -; V: TRBV30; J: TRBJ2-7; DNA: TGTGCCTGGAGTAACCGGGACGGAGTCTACGAGCAGTACTTC; CDR3: CAWSNRDGVYEQYF
size: many; D: -; V: TRBV7-3; J: TRBJ2-3; DNA: TGTGCCAGCAGCTTAACCTCATCTACCGGCCACTCTAGCACAGATACGCAGTATTTT; CDR3: CASSLTSSTGHSSTDTQYF
size: few; D: -; V: TRBV19; J: TRBJ2-5; DNA: TGTGCCAGTAGCCTTTCTTGGGTCGGGGAGACCCAGTACTTC; CDR3: CASSLSWVGETQYF
size: many; D: -; V: TRBV7-8; J: TRBJ2-1; DNA: TGTGCCAGCATCCAGGCCAGGCGGGTCGGGAATGAGCAGTTCTTC; CDR3: CASIQARRVGNEQFF
size: few; D: TRBD1; V: TRBV13; J: TRBJ1-1; DNA: TGTGCCAGCAGCATAGACAGGGCCCCGGGCACTGAAGCTTTCTTT; CDR3: CASSIDRAPGTEAFF
size: many; D: TRBD1; V: TRBV6-2/TRBV6-3; J: TRBJ1-2; DNA: TGTGCCAGCACGGACAGGGGGGACTATGGCTACACCTTC; CDR3: CASTDRGDYGYTF
size: many; D: -; V: TRBV30; J: TRBJ1-4; DNA: TGTGCCTGGAGGCGCGCCGGGACCTTCGGTGAAAAACTGTTTTTT; CDR3: CAWRRAGTFGEKLFF
size: many; D: -; V: TRBV28; J: TRBJ2-7; DNA: TGTGCCAGCAGTTTCGTCATCGGGATGAGCGAGCAGTACTTC; CDR3: CASSFVIGMSEQYF
size: many; D: TRBD2; V: TRBV5-4; J: TRBJ2-3; DNA: TGTGCCATCGCGGAGGGACTAAGCACAGATACGCAGTATTTT; CDR3: CAIAEGLSTDTQYF
size: -; D: -; V: TRBV12-3/TRBV12-4; J: TRBJ2-2; DNA: TGTGCCAGCAGCTTAGAACTATCCAACACCGGGGAGCTGTTTTTT; CDR3: CASSLELSNTGELFF
size: many; D: TRBD2; V: TRBV30; J: TRBJ2-4; DNA: TGTGCCTGGGAGGGAGGGGAATCCAAAAACATTCAGTACTTC; CDR3: CAWEGGESKNIQYF
size: -; D: -; V: TRBV27; J: TRBJ1-1; DNA: TGTGCCAGCCGCCTCTTCGGCCAACGCTACACTGAAGCTTTCTTT; CDR3: CASRLFGQRYTEAFF
size: -; D: TRBD1; V: TRBV2; J: TRBJ1-5; DNA: TGTGCCAGCAGTGTACAGGGGGGGGGGGATGCGCCCCAGCATTTT; CDR3: CASSVQGGGDAPQHF
size: few; D: -; V: TRBV6-1; J: TRBJ1-4; DNA: TGTGCCAGCAGTGAAGAAGCGAGGGGCTGGGAAAAACTGTTTTTT; CDR3: CASSEEARGWEKLFF
size: many; D: TRBD1; V: TRBV2; J: TRBJ1-2; DNA: TGTGCCAGCAGGATAGACAGGGAGTATGGCTACACCTTC; CDR3: CASRIDREYGYTF
size: many; D: -; V: TRBV28; J: TRBJ2-7; DNA: TGTGCCAGCAGTCCCCCCACGGGTTTGTCCTACGAGCAGTACTTC; CDR3: CASSPPTGLSYEQYF
size: many; D: TRBD2; V: TRBV7-9; J: TRBJ2-2; DNA: TGTGCCAGCAGCCGCGGGGGGCGAAACACCGGGGAGCTGTTTTTT; CDR3: CASSRGGRNTGELFF
size: -; D: TRBD1; V: TRBV19; J: TRBJ1-2; DNA: TGTGCCAGTAGTGTGGGGACAGCCAATGGCTACACCTTC; CDR3: CASSVGTANGYTF
size: many; D: -; V: TRBV28; J: TRBJ2-7; DNA: TGTGCCAGCAGTATTGTCGGGGGCCTCAGCTACGAGCAGTACTTC; CDR3: CASSIVGGLSYEQYF
size: -; D: TRBD2; V: TRBV5-1; J: TRBJ2-5; DNA: TGCGCCAGCAGCCTAACTAGCGAACGACAAGAGACCCAGTACTTC; CDR3: CASSLTSERQETQYF
size: many; D: -; V: TRBV20-1; J: TRBJ2-7; DNA: TGCAGTGCCATAGTCGACGGGTTGGGTTACGAGCAGTACTTC; CDR3: CSAIVDGLGYEQYF
size: many; D: -; V: TRBV30; J: TRBJ1-1; DNA: TGTGCCTGGAGGGGGGTCACTGAAGCTTTCTTT; CDR3: CAWRGVTEAFF
size: many; D: TRBD2; V: TRBV7-9; J: TRBJ2-7; DNA: TGTGCCAGCAGCTTATCGCGGGGGGCGTTATACTACGAGCAGTACTTC; CDR3: CASSLSRGALYYEQYF
size: few; D: TRBD1; V: TRBV7-2; J: TRBJ1-1; DNA: TGTGCCAGCAGCTCCATACAGGGGGTGGGCACTGAAGCTTTCTTT; CDR3: CASSSIQGVGTEAFF
size: many; D: TRBD1; V: TRBV7-3; J: TRBJ2-1; DNA: TGTGCCAGCAGCTCGGGACAGGTTAACGGCGAGCAGTTCTTC; CDR3: CASSSGQVNGEQFF
size: -; D: -; V: TRBV28; J: TRBJ2-7; DNA: TGTGCCAGCACCCCAAACGGGATCTACGAGCAGTACTTC; CDR3: CASTPNGIYEQYF